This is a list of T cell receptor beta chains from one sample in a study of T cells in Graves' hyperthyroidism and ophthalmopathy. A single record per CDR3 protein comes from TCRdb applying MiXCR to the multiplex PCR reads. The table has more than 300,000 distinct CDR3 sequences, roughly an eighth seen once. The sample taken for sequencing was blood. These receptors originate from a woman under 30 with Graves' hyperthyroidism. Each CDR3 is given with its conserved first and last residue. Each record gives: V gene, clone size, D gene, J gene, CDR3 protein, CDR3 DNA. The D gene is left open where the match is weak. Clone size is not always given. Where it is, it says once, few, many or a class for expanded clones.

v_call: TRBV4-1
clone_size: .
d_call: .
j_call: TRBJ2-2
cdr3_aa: CASSQIRRGELFF
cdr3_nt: TGCGCCAGCAGCCAAATCCGGCGCGGGGAGCTGTTTTTT

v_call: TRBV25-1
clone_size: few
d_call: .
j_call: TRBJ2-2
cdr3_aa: CASSAGTIRSTGELFF
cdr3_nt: TGTGCCAGCAGTGCCGGGACAATAAGGAGTACCGGGGAGCTGTTTTTT

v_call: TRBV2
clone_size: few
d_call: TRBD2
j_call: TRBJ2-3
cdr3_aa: CASPLTSGNTDTQYF
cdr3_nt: TGTGCCAGCCCTCTGACTAGCGGAAACACAGATACGCAGTATTTT

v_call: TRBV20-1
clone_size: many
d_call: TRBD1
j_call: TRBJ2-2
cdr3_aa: CSAIQGASTGELFF
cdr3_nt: TGCAGTGCTATACAGGGGGCGAGCACCGGGGAGCTGTTTTTT

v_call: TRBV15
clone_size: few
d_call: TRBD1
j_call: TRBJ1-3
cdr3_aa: CATKDRGRSGNTIYF
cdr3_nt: TGTGCCACTAAAGACAGGGGTCGATCTGGAAACACCATATATTTT

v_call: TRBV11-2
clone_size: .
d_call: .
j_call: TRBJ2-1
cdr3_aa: CASSDWRSGEQFF
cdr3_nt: TGTGCCAGCAGCGACTGGCGTTCAGGTGAGCAGTTCTTC

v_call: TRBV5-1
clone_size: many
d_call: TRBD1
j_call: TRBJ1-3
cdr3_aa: CASSPITGGFGNTIYF
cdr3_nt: TGCGCCAGCAGCCCGATAACAGGGGGCTTTGGAAACACCATATATTTT

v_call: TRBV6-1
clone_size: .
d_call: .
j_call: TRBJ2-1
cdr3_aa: CASSERSGGEQFF
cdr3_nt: TGTGCCAGCAGTGAAAGAAGTGGAGGAGAGCAGTTCTTC

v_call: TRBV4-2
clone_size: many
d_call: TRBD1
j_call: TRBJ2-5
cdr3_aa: CASSQDDSQGAQTQYF
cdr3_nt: TGTGCCAGCAGCCAAGACGACTCCCAGGGGGCTCAGACCCAGTACTTC

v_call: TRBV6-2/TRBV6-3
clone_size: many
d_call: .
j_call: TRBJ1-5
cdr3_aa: CASSHWQGYSNQPQHF
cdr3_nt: TGTGCCAGCAGCCATTGGCAGGGATATAGCAATCAGCCCCAGCATTTT

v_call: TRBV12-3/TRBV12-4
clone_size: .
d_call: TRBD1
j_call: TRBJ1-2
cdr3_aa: CASSPGQGASGYTF
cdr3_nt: TGTGCCAGCAGCCCGGGACAGGGGGCCTCTGGCTACACCTTC

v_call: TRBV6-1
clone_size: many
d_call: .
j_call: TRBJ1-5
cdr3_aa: CASSLDNFSNQPQHF
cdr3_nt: TGTGCCAGCAGTTTAGACAACTTTAGCAATCAGCCCCAGCATTTT

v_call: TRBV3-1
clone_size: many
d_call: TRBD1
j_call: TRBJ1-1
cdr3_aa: CASSHGTGNTEAFF
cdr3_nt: TGTGCCAGCAGCCACGGGACAGGGAACACTGAAGCTTTCTTT

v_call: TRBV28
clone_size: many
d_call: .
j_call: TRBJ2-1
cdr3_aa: CASSLPRAGTYNEQFF
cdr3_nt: TGTGCCAGCAGCCTACCCCGGGCAGGGACCTACAATGAGCAGTTCTTC

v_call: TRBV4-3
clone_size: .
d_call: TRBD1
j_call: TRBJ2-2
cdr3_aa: CASSRRGPGELFF
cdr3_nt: TGCGCCAGCAGCCGCAGGGGGCCCGGGGAGCTGTTTTTT

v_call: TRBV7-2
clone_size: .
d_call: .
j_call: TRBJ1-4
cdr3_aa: CASSLVGGVTNEKLFF
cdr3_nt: TGTGCCAGCAGCTTGGTGGGTGGGGTTACTAATGAAAAACTGTTTTTT

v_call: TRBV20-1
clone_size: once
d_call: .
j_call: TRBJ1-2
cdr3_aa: CSALVLGPDGYTF
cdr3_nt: TGCAGTGCACTAGTGCTGGGGCCGGATGGCTACACCTTC

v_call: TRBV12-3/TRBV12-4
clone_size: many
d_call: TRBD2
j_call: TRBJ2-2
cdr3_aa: CASSLAFGTSGSLVYDTGELFF
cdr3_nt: TGTGCCAGCAGTTTAGCTTTTGGGACTAGCGGGAGCCTAGTATACGACACCGGGGAGCTGTTTTTT

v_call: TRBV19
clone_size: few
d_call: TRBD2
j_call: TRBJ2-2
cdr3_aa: CASSKSGRARGGELFF
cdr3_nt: TGTGCCAGTAGTAAAAGCGGGAGGGCCAGAGGCGGGGAGCTGTTTTTT

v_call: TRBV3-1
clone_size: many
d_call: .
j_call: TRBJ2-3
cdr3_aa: CASSPDPGGQPTDTQYF
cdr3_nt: TGTGCCAGCAGCCCTGACCCGGGCGGACAACCCACAGATACGCAGTATTTT

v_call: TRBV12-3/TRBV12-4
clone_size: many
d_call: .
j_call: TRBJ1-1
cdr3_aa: CASSWKQNSEAFF
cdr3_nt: TGTGCCAGCAGTTGGAAACAGAACAGTGAAGCTTTCTTT

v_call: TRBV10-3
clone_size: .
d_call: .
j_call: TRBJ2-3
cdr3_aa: CAIRMGESGTDTQYF
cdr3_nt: TGTGCCATCAGGATGGGGGAGTCTGGCACAGATACGCAGTATTTT

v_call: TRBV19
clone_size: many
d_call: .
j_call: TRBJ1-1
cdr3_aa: CASSTGGLQLGNVNTEAFF
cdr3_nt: TGTGCCAGTAGTACTGGTGGACTCCAACTGGGGAACGTGAACACTGAAGCTTTCTTT

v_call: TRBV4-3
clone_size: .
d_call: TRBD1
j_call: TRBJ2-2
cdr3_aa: CASSQFLYGQGTGELFF
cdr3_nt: TGCGCCAGCAGCCAATTCCTCTATGGACAGGGGACCGGGGAGCTGTTTTTT

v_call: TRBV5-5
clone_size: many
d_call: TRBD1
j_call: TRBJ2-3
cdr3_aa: CASSLPGTGGHTQYF
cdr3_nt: TGTGCCAGCAGCCTTCCCGGGACAGGGGGTCATACGCAGTATTTT

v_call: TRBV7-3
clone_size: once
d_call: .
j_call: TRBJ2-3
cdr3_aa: CASSFGGTPGDTQYF
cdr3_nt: TGTGCCAGCAGCTTCGGCGGGACCCCGGGAGATACGCAGTATTTT